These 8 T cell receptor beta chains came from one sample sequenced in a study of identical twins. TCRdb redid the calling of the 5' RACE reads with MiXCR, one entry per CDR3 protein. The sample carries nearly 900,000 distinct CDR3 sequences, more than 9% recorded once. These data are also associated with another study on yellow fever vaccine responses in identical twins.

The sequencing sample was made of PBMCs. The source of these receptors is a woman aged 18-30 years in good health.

CDR3 sequence reads: CASSLIPSNTDTQYF. The CDR3 bases are TGTGCCAGCAGTCTTATCCCCTCCAACACAGATACGCAGTATTTT. The rearrangement uses TRBV7-2 and TRBJ2-3; D gene ambiguous. Germline CDR1 is SGHTA and CDR2 is FQGNSA. V was clipped by 6 bases and J by 2 bases, with 15 bases between them. CDR3 length: 15 residues.

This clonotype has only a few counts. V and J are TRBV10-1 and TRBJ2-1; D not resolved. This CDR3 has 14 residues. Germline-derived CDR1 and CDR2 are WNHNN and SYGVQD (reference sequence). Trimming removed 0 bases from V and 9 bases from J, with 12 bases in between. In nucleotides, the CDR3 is TGCGCCAGCAGTGAGTCCCCGGAATCATCTGAGCAGTTCTTC. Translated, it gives CASSESPESSEQFF.

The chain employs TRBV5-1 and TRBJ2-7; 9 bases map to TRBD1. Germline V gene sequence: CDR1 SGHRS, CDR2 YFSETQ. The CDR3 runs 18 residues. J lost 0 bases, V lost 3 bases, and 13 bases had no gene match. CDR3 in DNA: TGCGCCAGCAGCTATGGACAGGGGACGCTCACAAGCTCCTACGAGCAGTACTTC. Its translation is CASSYGQGTLTSSYEQYF.

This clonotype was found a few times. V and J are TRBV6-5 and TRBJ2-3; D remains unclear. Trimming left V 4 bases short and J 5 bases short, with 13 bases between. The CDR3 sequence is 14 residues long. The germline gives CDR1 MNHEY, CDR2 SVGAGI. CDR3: CASSLSPLGDTQYF. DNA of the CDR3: TGTGCCAGCAGTTTATCCCCACTGGGAGATACGCAGTATTTT.

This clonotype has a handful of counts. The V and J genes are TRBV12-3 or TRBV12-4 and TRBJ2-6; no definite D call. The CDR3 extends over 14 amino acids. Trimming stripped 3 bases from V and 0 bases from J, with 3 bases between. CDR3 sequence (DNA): TGTGCCAGCAGTTTCTTCTCTGGGGCCAACGTCCTGACTTTC. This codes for CASSFFSGANVLTF.

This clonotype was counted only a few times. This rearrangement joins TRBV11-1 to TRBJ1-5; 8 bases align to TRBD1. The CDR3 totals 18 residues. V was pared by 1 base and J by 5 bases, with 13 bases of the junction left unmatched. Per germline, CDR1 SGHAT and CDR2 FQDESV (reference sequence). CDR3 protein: CASSLDSSTGESHQPQHF. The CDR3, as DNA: TGTGCCAGCAGCTTAGACTCATCGACAGGGGAATCCCATCAGCCCCAGCATTTT.

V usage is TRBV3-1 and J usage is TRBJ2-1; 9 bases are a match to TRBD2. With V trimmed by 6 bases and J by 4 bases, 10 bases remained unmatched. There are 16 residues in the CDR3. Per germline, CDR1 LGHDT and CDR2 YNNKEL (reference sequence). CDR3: CASSPLMAGGYNEQFF. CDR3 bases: TGTGCCAGCAGTCCTCTTATGGCGGGAGGGTACAATGAGCAGTTCTTC.

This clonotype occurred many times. The CDR3 here is CASSLGSAPDYEQYF. The CDR3, as DNA: TGCGCCAGCAGCTTGGGTTCCGCGCCGGACTACGAGCAGTACTTC. The chain couples TRBV5-1 to TRBJ2-7; no clear D gene. This CDR3 has 15 amino acids. Germline loops: CDR1 SGHRS, CDR2 YFSETQ. The V gene lost 0 bases and the J gene lost 3 bases, with 13 bases spanning the gap.